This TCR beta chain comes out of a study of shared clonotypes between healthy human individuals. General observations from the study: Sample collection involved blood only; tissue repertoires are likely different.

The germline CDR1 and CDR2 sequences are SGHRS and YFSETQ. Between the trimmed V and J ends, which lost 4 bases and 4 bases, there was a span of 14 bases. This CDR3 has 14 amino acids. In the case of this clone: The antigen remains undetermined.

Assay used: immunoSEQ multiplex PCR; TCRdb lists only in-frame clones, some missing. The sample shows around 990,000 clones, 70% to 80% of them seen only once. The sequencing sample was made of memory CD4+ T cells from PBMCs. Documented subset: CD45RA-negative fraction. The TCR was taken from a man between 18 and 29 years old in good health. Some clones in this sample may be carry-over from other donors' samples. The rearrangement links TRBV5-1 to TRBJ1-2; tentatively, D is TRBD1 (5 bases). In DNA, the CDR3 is TGCGCCAGCAGCCCGAGGGACGGCCTCTATGGCTACACCTTC. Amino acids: CASSPRDGLYGYTF. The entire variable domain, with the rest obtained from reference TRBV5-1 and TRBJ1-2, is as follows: KAGVTQTPRYLIKTRGQQVTLSCSPISGHRSVSWYQQTPGQGLQFLFEYFSETQRNKGNFPGRFSGRQFSNSRSEMNVSTLELGDSALYLCASSPRDGLYGYTFGSGTRLTVV.